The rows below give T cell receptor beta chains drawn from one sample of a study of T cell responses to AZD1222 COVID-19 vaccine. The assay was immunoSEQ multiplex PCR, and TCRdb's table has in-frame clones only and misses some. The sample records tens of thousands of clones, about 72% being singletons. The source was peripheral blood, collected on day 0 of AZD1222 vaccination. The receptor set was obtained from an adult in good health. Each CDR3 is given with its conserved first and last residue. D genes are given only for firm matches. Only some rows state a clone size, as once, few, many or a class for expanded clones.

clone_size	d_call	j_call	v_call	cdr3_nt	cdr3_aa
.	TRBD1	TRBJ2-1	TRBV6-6	TGTGCCAGCAGACCGTATCGGGACAGGAATTACAATGAGCAGTTCTTC	CASRPYRDRNYNEQFF
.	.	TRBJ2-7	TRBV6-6	TGTGCCAGCAATACAGGGTCGTACGAGCAGTACTTC	CASNTGSYEQYF
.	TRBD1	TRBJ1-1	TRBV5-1	TGCGCCAGCAGCGAAAACAGGGGCGAAGCTTTCTTT	CASSENRGEAFF
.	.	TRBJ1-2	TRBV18	TGTGCCAGCTCACCACCGGATCAGGCGGCGGGCTACACCTTC	CASSPPDQAAGYTF
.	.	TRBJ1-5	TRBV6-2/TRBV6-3	TGTGCCAGCAGTTACAACTGGGGGAATCAGCCCCAGCATTTT	CASSYNWGNQPQHF
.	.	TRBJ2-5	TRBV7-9	TGTGCCAGCAGCTTAGCGCTAGACTCGGAGACCCAGTACTTC	CASSLALDSETQYF
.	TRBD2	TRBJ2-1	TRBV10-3	TGTGCCATCACTCCGACTAGCCTATTAAACAATGAGCAGTTCTTC	CAITPTSLLNNEQFF
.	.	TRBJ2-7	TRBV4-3	TGCGCCAGCAGCCAAGATGTGGGGCAGGGCCGCTACGAGCAGTACTTC	CASSQDVGQGRYEQYF
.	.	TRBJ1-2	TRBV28	TGTGCCAGCAGTTTCCCCTCCGGGACGGCTAACTATGGCTACACCTTC	CASSFPSGTANYGYTF
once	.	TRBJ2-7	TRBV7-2	TGTGCCAGCAGCTTTTCCCCCCTCGTTGTAGAGCAGTACTTC	CASSFSPLVVEQYF
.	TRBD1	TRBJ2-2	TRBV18	TGTGCCAGCTCACCTCAGGGGGCTACCGGGGAGCTGTTTTTT	CASSPQGATGELFF
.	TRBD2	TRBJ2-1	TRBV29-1	TGCAGCGTTAGCGGGAGTTCGTCCTACAATGAGCAGTTCTTC	CSVSGSSSYNEQFF
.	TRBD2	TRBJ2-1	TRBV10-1	TGCGCCAGCAGTGACTTTAGCGGGAGAGGGGTTGGGGATGAGCAGTTCTTC	CASSDFSGRGVGDEQFF
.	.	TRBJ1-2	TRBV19	TGTGCCAGTACCTTTGGCGGGGGTTGGGACTATGGCTACACCTTC	CASTFGGGWDYGYTF
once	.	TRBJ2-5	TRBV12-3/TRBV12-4	TGTGCCAGCAGTTTAATGGGGGACCAGTACTTC	CASSLMGDQYF
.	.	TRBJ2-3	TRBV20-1	TGCAGTGTAAGCGACTTAGATACGCAGTATTTT	CSVSDLDTQYF
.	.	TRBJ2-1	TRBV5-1	TGCGCCAGCAGCTTGGGTCAGGTTGCGGATGAGCAGTTCTTC	CASSLGQVADEQFF
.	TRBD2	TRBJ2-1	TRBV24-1	TGTGCCACCAGTGATTCTGGCGGGAGAGGATATGAGCAGTTCTTC	CATSDSGGRGYEQFF
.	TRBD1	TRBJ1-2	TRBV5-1	TGCGCCAGCAGCGAGGAGACAGGGGGCTCCTATGGCTACACCTTC	CASSEETGGSYGYTF
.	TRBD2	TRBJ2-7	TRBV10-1	TGCGCCAGCACCTCCCCGCTGGGGCTAGCGGGGGCCTACGAGCAGTACTTC	CASTSPLGLAGAYEQYF
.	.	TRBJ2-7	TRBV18	TGTGCCAGCTCACCATCTACGACAGACAGGGAGCAGTACTTC	CASSPSTTDREQYF
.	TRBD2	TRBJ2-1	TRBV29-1	TGCAGCGCCATTAGCGGGTTGGAAAACAATGAGCAGTTCTTC	CSAISGLENNEQFF
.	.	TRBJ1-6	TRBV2	TGTGCCAGCAGTGTCCAAATATATTCACCCCTCCACTTT	CASSVQIYSPLHF
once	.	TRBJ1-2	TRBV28	TGTGCCAGCAGTTTAAATTGGGGGCCGGACTATGGCTACACCTTC	CASSLNWGPDYGYTF
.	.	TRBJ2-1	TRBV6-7	TGTGCCAGCAGGATTGACGGCCACCTATTCGCTACGGACAATGAGCAGTTCTTC	CASRIDGHLFATDNEQFF
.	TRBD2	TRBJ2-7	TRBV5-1	TGCGCCAGCAGCTCGAATCCCTTCCTAGCGGGAGGCTACGAGCAGTACTTC	CASSSNPFLAGGYEQYF
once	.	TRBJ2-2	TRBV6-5	TGTGCCAGCAGTTACTCGCCGGGAGCGAACACCGGGGAGCTGTTTTTT	CASSYSPGANTGELFF
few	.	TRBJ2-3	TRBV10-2	TGCGCCAGCAGTGAGTCTTCACCGAGCACAGATACGCAGTATTTT	CASSESSPSTDTQYF
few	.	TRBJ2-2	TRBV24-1	TGTGCCACCAGTGATTTCGGCAGGGGCACCGGGGAGCTGTTTTTT	CATSDFGRGTGELFF
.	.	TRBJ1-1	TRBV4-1	TGCGCCAGCAGCCGAGGACGGTTGAACACTGAAGCTTTCTTT	CASSRGRLNTEAFF
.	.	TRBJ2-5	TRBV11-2	TGTGCCAGCAGGCGGACAGCTCAAGAGACCCAGTACTTC	CASRRTAQETQYF
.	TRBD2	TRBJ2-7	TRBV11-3	TGTGCCAGCACCGAACTAGCGAGCCAGTACTTC	CASTELASQYF
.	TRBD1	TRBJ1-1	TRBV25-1	TGTGCCAGCAGGGACGGGACAGGGGGAGGAGGCACTGAAGCTTTCTTT	CASRDGTGGGGTEAFF